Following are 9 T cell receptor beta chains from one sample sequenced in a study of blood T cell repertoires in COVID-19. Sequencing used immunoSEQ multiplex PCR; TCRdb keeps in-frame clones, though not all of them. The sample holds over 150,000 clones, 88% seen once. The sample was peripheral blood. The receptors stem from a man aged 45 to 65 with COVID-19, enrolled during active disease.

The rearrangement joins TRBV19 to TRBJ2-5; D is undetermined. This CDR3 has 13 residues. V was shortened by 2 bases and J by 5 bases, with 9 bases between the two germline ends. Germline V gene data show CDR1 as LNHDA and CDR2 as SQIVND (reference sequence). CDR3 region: CASSISVVETQYF. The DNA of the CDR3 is TGTGCCAGTAGTATATCGGTAGTGGAGACCCAGTACTTC.

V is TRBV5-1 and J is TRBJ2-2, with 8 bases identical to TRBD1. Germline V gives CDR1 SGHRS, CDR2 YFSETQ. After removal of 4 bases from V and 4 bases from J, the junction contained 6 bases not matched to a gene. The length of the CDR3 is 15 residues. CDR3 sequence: CASSVWTGSTGELFF. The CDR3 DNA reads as TGCGCCAGCAGCGTATGGACAGGGAGCACCGGGGAGCTGTTTTTT.

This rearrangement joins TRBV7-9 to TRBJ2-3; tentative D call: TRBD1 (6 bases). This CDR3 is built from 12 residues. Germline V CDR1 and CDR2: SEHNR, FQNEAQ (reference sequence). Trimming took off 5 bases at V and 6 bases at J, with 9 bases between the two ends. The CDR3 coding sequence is TGTGCCAGCAGCCTACAGGGTGATACGCAGTATTTT. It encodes CASSLQGDTQYF.

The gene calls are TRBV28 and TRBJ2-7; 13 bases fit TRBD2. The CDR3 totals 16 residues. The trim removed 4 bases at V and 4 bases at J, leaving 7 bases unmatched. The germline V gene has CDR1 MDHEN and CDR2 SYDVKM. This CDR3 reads CASSSPGLAGFYEQYF. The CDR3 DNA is TGTGCCAGCAGTTCGCCGGGACTAGCGGGGTTTTACGAGCAGTACTTC.

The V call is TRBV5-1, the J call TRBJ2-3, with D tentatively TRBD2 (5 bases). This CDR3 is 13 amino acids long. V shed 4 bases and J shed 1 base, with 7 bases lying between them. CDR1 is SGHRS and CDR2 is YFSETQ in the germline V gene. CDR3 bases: TGCGCCAGCAGCCCCGGGGGCACAGATACGCAGTATTTT. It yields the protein CASSPGGTDTQYF.

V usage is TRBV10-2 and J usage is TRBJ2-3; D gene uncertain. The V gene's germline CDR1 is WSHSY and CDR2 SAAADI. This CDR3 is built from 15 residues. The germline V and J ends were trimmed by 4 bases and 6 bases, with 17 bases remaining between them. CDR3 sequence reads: CASSGGRRRGDTQYF. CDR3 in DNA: TGCGCCAGCAGTGGAGGAAGACGTCGTGGGGATACGCAGTATTTT.

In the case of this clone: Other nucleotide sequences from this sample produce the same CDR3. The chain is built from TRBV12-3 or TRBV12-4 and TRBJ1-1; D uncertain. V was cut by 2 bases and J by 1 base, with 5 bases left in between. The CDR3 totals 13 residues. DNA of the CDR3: TGTGCCAGCAGTTTACAGGAGAACACTGAAGCTTTCTTT. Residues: CASSLQENTEAFF.

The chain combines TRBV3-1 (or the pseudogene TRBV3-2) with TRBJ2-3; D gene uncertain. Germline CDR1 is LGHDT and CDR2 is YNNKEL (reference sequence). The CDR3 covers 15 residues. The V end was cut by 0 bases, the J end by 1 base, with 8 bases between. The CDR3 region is CASSQDLLGTDTQYF. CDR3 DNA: TGTGCCAGCAGCCAAGATCTCCTAGGCACAGATACGCAGTATTTT.

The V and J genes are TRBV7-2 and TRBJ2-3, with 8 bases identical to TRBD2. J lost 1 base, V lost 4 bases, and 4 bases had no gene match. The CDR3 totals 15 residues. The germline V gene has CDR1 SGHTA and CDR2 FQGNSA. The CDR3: CASSSQTSGTDTQYF. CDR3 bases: TGTGCCAGCAGCTCCCAGACTAGCGGCACAGATACGCAGTATTTT.